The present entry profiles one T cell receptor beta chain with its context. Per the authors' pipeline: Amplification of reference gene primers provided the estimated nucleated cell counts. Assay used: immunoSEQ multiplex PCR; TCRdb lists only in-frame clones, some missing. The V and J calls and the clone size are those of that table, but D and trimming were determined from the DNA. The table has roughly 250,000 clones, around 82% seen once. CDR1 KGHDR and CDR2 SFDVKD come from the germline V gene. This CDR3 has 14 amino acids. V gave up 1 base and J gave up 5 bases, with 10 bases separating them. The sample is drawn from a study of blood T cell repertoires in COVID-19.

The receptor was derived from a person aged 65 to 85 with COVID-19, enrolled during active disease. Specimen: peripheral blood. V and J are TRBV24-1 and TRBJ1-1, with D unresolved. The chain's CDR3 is CATSDFGEWTEAFF. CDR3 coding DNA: TGTGCCACCAGTGATTTCGGGGAGTGGACTGAAGCTTTCTTT.